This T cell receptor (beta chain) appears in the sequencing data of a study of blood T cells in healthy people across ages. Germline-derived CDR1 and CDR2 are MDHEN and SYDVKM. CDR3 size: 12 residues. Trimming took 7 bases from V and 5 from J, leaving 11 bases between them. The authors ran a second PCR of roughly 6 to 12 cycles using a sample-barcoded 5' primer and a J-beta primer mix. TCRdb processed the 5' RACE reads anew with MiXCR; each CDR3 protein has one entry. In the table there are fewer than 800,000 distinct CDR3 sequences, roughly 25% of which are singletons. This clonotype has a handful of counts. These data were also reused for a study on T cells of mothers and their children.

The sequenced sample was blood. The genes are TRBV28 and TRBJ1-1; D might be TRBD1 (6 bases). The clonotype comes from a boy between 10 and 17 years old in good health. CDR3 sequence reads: CASKLQGTEAFF. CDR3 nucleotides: TGTGCCAGCAAACTTCAGGGGACTGAAGCTTTCTTT.